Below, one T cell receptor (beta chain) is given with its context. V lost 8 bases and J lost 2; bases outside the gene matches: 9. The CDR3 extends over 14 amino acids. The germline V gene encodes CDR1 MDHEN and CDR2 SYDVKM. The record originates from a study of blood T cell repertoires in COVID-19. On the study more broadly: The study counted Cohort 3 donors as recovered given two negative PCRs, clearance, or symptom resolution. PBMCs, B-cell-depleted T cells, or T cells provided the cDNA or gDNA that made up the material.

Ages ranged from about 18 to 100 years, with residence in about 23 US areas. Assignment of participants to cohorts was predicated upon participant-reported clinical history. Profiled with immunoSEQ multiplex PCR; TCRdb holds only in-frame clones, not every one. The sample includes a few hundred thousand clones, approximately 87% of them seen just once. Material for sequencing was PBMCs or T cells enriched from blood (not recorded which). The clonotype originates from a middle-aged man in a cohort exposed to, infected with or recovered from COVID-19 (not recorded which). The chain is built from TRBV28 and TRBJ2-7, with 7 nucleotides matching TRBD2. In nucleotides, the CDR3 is TGTGCCAGCCGGTTGGGGGGGAATGCCTACGAGCAGTACTTC. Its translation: CASRLGGNAYEQYF.